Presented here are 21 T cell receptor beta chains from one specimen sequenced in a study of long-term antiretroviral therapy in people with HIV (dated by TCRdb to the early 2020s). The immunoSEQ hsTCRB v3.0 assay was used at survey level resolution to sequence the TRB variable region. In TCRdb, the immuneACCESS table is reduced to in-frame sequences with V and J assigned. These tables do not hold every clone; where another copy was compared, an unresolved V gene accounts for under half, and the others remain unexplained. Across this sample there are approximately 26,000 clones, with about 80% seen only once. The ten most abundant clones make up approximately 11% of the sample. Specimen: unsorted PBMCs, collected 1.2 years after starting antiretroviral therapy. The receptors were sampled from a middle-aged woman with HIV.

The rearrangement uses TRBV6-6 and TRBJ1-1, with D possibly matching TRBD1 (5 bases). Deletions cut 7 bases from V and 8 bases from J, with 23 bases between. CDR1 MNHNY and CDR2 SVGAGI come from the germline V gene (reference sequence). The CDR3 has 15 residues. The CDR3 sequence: CASNRGQGAFEEAFF. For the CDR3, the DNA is TGTGCCAGCAACCGTGGGCAGGGCGCATTTGAGGAAGCTTTCTTT.

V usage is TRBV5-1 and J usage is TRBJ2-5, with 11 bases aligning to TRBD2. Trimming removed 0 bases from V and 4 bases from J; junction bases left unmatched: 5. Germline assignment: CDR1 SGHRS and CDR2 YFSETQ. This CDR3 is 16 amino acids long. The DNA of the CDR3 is TGCGCCAGCAGCTTGGGTCTAGCGGGAGGAATAGAGACCCAGTACTTC. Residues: CASSLGLAGGIETQYF.

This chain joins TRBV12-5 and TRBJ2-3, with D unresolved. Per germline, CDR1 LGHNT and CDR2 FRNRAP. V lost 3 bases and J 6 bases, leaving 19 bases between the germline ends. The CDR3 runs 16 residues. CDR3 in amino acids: CASGLSPTIVIDTQYF. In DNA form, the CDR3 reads TGTGCTAGTGGTTTATCCCCAACTATAGTTATTGATACGCAGTATTTT.

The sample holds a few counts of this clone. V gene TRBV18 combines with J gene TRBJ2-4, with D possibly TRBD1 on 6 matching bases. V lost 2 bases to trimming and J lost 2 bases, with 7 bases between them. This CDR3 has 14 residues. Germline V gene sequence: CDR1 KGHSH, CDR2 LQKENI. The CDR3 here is CASSPDRSKNIQYF. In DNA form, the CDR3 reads TGTGCCAGCTCACCAGACAGGTCCAAAAACATTCAGTACTTC. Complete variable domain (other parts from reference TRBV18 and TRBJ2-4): NAGVMQNPRHLVRRRGQEARLRCSPMKGHSHVYWYRQLPEEGLKFMVYLQKENIIDESGMPKERFSAEFPKEGPSILRIQQVVRGDSAAYFCASSPDRSKNIQYFGAGTRLSVL.

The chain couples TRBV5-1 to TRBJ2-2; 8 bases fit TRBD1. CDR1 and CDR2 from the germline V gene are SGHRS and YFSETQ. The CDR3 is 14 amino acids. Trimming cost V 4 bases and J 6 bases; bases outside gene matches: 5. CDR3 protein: CASSAGQGAGELFF. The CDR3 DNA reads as TGCGCCAGCAGCGCAGGACAGGGCGCCGGGGAGCTGTTTTTT.

CDR3 in amino acids: CASSVASGGFYEQFF. The CDR3 bases are TGTGCCAGCAGCGTAGCTAGCGGGGGGTTCTATGAGCAGTTCTTC. This chain connects TRBV9 to TRBJ2-1; 11 nucleotides align to TRBD2. V was clipped by 0 bases and J by 8 bases; unmatched bases: 4. Germline assignment: CDR1 SGDLS and CDR2 YYNGEE. The CDR3 has 15 residues.

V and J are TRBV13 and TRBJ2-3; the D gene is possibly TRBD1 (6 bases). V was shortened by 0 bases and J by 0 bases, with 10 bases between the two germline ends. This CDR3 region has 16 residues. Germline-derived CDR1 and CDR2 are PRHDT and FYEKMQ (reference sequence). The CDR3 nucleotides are TGTGCCAGCAGCTTAGGTTTGACAGGAAGCACAGATACGCAGTATTTT. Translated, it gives CASSLGLTGSTDTQYF. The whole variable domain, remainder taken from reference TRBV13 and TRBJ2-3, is AAGVIQSPRHLIKEKRETATLKCYPIPRHDTVYWYQQGPGQDPQFLISFYEKMQSDKGSIPDRFSAQQFSDYHSELNMSSLELGDSALYFCASSLGLTGSTDTQYFGPGTRLTVL.

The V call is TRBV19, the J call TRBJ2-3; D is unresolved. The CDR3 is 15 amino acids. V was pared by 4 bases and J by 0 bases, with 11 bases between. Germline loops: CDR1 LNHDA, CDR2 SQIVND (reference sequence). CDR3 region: CASSTLLFSTDTQYF. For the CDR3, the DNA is TGTGCCAGTAGTACCCTCCTGTTTAGCACAGATACGCAGTATTTT.

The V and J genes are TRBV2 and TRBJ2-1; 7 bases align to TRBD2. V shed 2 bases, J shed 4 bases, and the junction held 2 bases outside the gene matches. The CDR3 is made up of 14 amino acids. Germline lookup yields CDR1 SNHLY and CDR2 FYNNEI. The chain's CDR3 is CASSEREGYNEQFF. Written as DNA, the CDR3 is TGTGCCAGCAGTGAAAGGGAGGGGTACAATGAGCAGTTCTTC.

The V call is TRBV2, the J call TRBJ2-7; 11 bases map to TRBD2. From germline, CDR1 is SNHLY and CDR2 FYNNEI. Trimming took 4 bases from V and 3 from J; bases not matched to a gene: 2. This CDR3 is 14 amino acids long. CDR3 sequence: CASSALAGGYEQYF. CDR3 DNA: TGTGCCAGCAGTGCCCTAGCGGGGGGCTACGAGCAGTACTTC. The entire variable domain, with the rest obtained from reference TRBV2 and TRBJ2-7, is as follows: EPEVTQTPSHQVTQMGQEVILRCVPISNHLYFYWYRQILGQKVEFLVSFYNNEISEKSEIFDDQFSVERPDGSNFTLKIRSTKLEDSAMYFCASSALAGGYEQYFGPGTRLTVT.

The CDR3 region is CASSFTGLRDSYNEQFF. CDR3 nucleotide sequence: TGCGCCAGCAGCTTCACGGGGCTCCGAGACTCCTACAATGAGCAGTTCTTC. The chain is built from TRBV5-1 and TRBJ2-1, with D perhaps matching TRBD1 or TRBD2 (5 bases each). The germline V and J ends were trimmed by 2 bases and 0 bases, with 15 bases remaining between them. CDR1 SGHRS and CDR2 YFSETQ come from the germline V gene. CDR3 size: 17 residues. Based on the CDR3 plus reference TRBV5-1 and TRBJ2-1, the full variable domain is KAGVTQTPRYLIKTRGQQVTLSCSPISGHRSVSWYQQTPGQGLQFLFEYFSETQRNKGNFPGRFSGRQFSNSRSEMNVSTLELGDSALYLCASSFTGLRDSYNEQFFGPGTRLTVL.

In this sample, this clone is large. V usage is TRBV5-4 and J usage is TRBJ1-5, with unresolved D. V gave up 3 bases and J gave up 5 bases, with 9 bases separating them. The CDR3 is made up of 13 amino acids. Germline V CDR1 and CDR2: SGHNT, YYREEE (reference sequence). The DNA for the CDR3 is TGTGCCAGCAGCTCTGAGGCAGATCAGCCCCAGCATTTT. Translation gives CASSSEADQPQHF. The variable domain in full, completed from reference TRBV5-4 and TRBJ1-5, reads ETGVTQSPTHLIKTRGQQVTLRCSSQSGHNTVSWYQQALGQGPQFIFQYYREEENGRGNFPPRFSGLQFPNYSSELNVNALELDDSALYLCASSSEADQPQHFGDGTRLSIL.

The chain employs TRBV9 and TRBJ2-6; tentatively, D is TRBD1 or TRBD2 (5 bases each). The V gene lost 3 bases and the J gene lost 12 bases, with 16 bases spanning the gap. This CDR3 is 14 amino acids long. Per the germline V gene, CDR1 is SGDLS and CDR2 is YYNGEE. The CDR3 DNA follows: TGTGCCAGCAGCGCCGGGGCGCACTCGATCGTCCTGACTTTC. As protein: CASSAGAHSIVLTF.

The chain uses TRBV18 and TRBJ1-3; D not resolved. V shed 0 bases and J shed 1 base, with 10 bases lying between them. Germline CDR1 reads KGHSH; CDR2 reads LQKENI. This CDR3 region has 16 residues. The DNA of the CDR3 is TGTGCCAGCTCACCACCGAGATCTCTTTCTGGAAACACCATATATTTT. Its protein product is CASSPPRSLSGNTIYF.

DNA of the CDR3: TGTGCCAGCAGCGGCAGGGGGCGGGGTAATGAAAAACTGTTTTTT. Translating gives CASSGRGRGNEKLFF. The chain combines TRBV9 with TRBJ1-4, with 8 bases matching TRBD1. J was trimmed by 4 bases and V by 3 bases; bases with no gene match: 5. The CDR3 has 15 residues. The germline gives CDR1 SGDLS, CDR2 YYNGEE.

DNA for the CDR3: TGTGCCAGCAGTTTTGGGGATACGCAGTATTTT. It codes for CASSFGDTQYF. The J gene is TRBJ2-3, the V gene TRBV28; D call uncertain. Trimming shortened V by 3 bases and J by 6 bases, and 4 bases separated the two germline ends. Germline CDR1 is MDHEN and CDR2 is SYDVKM. The CDR3 loop spans 11 amino acids.

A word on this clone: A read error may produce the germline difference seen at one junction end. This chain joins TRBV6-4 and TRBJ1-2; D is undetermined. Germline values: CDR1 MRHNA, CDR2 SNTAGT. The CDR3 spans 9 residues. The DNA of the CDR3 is TGTGCCAGCAGTGTGATTAGGTACTTC. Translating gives CASSVIRYF.

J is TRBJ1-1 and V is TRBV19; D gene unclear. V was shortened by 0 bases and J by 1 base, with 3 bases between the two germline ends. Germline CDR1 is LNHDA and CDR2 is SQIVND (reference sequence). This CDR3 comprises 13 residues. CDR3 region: CASSIERNTEAFF. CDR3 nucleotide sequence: TGTGCCAGTAGTATAGAAAGGAACACTGAAGCTTTCTTT.

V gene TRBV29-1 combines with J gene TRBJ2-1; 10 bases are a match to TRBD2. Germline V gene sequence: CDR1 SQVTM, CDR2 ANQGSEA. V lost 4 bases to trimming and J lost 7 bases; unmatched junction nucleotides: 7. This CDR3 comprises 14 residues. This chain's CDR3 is CSVASGRAFNEQFF. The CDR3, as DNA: TGCAGCGTTGCGAGCGGGAGGGCCTTTAATGAGCAGTTCTTC.

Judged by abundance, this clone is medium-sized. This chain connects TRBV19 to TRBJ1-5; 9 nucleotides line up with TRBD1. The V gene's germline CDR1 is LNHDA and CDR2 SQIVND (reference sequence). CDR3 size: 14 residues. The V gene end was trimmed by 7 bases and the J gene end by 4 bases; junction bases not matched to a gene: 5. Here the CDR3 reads CASTADRGNQPQHF. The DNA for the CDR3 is TGTGCCAGTACCGCCGACAGGGGGAATCAGCCCCAGCATTTT.

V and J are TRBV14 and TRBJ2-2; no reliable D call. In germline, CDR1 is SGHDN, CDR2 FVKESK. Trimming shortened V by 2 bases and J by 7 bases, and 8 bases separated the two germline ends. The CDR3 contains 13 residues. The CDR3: CASSQFNGGELFF. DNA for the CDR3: TGTGCCAGCAGCCAATTTAACGGCGGGGAGCTGTTTTTT. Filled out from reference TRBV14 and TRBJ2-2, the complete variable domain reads EAGVTQFPSHSVIEKGQTVTLRCDPISGHDNLYWYRRVMGKEIKFLLHFVKESKQDESGMPNNRFLAERTGGTYSTLKVQPAELEDSGVYFCASSQFNGGELFFGEGSRLTVL.